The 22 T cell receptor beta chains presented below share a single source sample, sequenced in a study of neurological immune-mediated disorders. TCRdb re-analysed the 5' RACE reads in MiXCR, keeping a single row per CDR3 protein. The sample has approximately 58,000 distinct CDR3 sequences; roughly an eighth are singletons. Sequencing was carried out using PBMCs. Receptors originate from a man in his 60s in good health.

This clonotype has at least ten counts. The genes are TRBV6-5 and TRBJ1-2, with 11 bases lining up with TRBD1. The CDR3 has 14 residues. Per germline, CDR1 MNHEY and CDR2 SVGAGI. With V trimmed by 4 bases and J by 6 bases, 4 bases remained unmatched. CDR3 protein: CASSSDRGPNGYTF. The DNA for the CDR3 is TGTGCCAGCAGTTCGGACAGGGGGCCCAATGGCTACACCTTC.

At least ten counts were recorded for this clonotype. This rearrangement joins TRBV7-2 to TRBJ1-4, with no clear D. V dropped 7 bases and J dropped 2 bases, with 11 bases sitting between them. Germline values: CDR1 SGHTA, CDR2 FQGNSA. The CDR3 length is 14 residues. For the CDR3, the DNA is TGTGCCAGCACCCGGGCGGGGACTAATGAAAAACTGTTTTTT. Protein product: CASTRAGTNEKLFF. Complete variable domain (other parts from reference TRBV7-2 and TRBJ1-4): GAGVSQSPSNKVTEKGKDVELRCDPISGHTALYWYRQSLGQGLEFLIYFQGNSAPDKSGLPSDRFSAERTGGSVSTLTIQRTQQEDSAVYLCASTRAGTNEKLFFGSGTQLSVL.

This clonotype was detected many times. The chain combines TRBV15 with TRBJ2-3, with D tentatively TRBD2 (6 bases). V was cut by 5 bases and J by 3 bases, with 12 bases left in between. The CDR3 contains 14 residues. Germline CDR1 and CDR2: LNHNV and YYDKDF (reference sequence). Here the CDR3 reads CATSGSAGTDTQYF. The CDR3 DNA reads TGTGCCACCAGCGGTAGCGCGGGAACAGATACGCAGTATTTT.

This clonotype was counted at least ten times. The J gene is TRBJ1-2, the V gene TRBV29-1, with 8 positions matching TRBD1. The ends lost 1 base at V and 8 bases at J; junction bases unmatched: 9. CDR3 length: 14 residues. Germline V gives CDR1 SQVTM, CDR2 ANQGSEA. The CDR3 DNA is TGCAGCGTTGAAGTGGGAACAGGGGGTGGCGGCTACACCTTC. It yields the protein CSVEVGTGGGGYTF.

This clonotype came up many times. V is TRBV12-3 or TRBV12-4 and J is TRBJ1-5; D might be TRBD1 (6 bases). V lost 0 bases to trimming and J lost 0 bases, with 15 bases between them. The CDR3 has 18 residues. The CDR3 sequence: CASSLAQGGTYSNQPQHF. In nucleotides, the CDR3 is TGTGCCAGCAGTTTAGCACAGGGCGGAACTTATAGCAATCAGCCCCAGCATTTT.

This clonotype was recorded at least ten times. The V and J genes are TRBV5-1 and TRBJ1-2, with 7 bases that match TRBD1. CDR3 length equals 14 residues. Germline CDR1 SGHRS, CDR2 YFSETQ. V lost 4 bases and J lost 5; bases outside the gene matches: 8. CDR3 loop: CASSLTGTAYGYTF. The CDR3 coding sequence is TGCGCCAGCAGCCTAACCGGGACAGCATATGGCTACACCTTC.

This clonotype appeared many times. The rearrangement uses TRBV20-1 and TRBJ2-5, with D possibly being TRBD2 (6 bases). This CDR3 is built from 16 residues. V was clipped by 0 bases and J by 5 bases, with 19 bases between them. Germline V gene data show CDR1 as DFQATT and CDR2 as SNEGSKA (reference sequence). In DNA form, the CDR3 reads TGCAGTGCTAGAGATTCGCGCCGGGGGACTGGCGAGACCCAGTACTTC. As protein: CSARDSRRGTGETQYF.

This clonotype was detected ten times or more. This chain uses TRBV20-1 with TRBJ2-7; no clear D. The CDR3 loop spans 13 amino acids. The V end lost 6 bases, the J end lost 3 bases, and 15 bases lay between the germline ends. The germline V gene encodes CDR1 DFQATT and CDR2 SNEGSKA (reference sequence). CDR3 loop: CSARPRRIYEQYF. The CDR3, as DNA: TGCAGTGCCCGACCGAGGCGTATCTACGAGCAGTACTTC.

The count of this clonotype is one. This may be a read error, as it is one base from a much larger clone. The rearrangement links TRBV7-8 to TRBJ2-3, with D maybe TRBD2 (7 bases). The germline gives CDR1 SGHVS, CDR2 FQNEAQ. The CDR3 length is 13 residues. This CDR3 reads CASSLQGRDMQYF. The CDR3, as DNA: TGTGCCAGCAGCTTACAGGGGAGGGATATGCAGTATTTT.

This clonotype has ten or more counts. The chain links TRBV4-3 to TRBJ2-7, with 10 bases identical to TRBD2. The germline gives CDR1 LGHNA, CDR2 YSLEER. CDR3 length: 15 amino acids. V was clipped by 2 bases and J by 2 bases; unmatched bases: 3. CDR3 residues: CASSQSGTSAYEQYF. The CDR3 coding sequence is TGCGCCAGCAGCCAATCAGGGACTAGCGCCTACGAGCAGTACTTC.

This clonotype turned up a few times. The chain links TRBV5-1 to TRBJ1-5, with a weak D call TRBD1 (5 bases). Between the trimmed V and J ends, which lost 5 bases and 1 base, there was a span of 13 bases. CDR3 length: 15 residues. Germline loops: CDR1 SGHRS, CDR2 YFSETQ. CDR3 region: CASRTGWGSNQPQHF. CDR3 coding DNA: TGCGCCAGCAGGACTGGTTGGGGGAGCAATCAGCCCCAGCATTTT.

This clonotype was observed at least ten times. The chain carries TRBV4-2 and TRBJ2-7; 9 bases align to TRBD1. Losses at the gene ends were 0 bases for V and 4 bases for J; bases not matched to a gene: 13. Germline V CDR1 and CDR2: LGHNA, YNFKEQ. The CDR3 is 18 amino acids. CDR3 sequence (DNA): TGTGCCAGCAGCCAAGACCACAGTCCGGGACAGGGTAAATACGAGCAGTACTTC. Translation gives CASSQDHSPGQGKYEQYF.

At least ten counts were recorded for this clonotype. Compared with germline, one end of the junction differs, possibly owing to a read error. DNA for the CDR3: TGTGCCAGCAGTTTAAAAGGGTTTGGAACCGGACAGGGTGTTCAACGCCGGGATTTT. Residues: CASSLKGFGTGQGVQRRDF. The chain links TRBV27 to TRBJ2-3, with TRBD1 identical over 8 bases. The CDR3 runs 19 residues. Germline V CDR1 and CDR2: MNHEY, SMNVEV (reference sequence).

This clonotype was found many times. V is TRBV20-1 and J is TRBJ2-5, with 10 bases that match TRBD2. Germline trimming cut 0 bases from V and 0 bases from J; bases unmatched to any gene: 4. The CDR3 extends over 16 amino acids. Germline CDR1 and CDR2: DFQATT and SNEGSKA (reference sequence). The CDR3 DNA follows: TGCAGTGCTAGAGATCGGGGACTAGCGTACCAAGAGACCCAGTACTTC. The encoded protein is CSARDRGLAYQETQYF.

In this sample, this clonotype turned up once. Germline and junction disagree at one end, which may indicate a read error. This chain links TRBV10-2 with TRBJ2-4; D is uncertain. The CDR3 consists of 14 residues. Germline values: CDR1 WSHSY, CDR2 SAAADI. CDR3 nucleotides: TGCACCAGCAGTGAGTCGTGGGTGCGAAACATTCAGTACTTC. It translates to CTSSESWVRNIQYF.

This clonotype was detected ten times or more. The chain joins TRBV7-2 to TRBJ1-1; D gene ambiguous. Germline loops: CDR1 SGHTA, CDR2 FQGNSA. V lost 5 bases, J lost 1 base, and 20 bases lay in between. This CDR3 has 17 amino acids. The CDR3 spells CASSQTRLTITNTEAFF. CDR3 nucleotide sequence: TGTGCCAGCAGCCAAACACGTCTGACGATTACGAACACTGAAGCTTTCTTT.

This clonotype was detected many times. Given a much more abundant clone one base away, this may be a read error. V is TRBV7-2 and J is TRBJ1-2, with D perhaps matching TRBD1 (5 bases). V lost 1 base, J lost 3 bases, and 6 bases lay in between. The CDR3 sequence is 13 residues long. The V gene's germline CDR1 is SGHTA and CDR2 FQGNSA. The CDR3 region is CASSLGGYYGYTF. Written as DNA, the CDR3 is TGTGCCAGCAGCTTAGGGGGGTACTATGGCTACACCTTC.

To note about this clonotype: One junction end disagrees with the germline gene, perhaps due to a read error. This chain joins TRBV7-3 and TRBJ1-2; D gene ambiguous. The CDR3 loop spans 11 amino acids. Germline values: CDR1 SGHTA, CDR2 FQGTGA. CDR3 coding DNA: TGTGCCAGCAGCTTACACTATGGCCACACCTTC. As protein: CASSLHYGHTF. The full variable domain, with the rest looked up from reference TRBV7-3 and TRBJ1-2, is GAGVSQTPSNKVTEKGKYVELRCDPISGHTALYWYRQSLGQGPEFLIYFQGTGAADDSGLPNDRFFAVRPEGSVSTLKIQRTERGDSAVYLCASSLHYGHTFGSGTRLTVV.

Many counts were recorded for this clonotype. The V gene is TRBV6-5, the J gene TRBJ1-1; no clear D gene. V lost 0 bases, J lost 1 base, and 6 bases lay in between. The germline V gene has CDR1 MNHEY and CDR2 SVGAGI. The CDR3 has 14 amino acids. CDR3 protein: CASSYSGRNTEAFF. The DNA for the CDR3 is TGTGCCAGCAGTTACTCGGGCAGGAACACTGAAGCTTTCTTT.

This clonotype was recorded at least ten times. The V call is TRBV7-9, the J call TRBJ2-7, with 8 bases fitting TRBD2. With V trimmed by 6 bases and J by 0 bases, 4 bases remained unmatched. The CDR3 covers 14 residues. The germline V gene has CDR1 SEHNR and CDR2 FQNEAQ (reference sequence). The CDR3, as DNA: TGTGCCAGCAGTCTCACTAGCGGCTCCTACGAGCAGTACTTC. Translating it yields CASSLTSGSYEQYF.

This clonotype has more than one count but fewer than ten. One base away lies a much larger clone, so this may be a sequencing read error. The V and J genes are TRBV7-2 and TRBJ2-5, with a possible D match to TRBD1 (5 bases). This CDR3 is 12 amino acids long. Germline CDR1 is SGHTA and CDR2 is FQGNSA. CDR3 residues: CVSSQGRETQYF. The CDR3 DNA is TGTGTCAGCAGCCAGGGCAGGGAGACCCAGTACTTC.

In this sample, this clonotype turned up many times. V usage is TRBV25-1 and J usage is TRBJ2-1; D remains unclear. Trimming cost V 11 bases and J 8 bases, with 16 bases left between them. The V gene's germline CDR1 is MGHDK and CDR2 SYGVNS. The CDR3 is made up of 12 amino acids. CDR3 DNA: TGTGCCTCCACCAAGGTCAGCGATGAGCAGTTCTTC. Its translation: CASTKVSDEQFF.